This is a list of T cell receptor beta chains from one sample in a study of cytomegalovirus exposure and HLA in healthy donors. Data came from immunoSEQ multiplex PCR; TCRdb stores just in-frame clones and leaves some out. Here the sample spans about 160,000 clones, about three quarters being singletons. Sequencing input: PBMCs. All receptors derive from a female donor in good health and CMV-seronegative. Both conserved end residues are part of each CDR3. A D gene is named only where the DNA matches it firmly. Only part of the rows carry a size: once, few, many, or a class if the clone is expanded.

>NA|NA|TRBV6-6|TRBJ1-5
CASSLEANQPRHF
TGTGCCAGCAGCCTCGAGGCCAATCAGCCCCGGCATTTT
>NA|NA|TRBV7-3|TRBJ2-5
CASSLTGSQETQYF
TGTGCCAGCAGCCTTACCGGGAGTCAAGAGACCCAGTACTTC
>TRBD1|NA|TRBV7-8|TRBJ1-1
CASSPPSGTGSPDALGAFF
TGTGCCAGCAGCCCGCCGTCCGGGACAGGGTCGCCGGATGCCCTGGGAGCTTTCTTT
>TRBD1|NA|TRBV2|TRBJ1-6
CASNYDRANSPLHF
TGTGCCAGCAATTATGACAGGGCCAATTCACCCCTCCACTTT
>TRBD2|NA|TRBV7-3|TRBJ2-2
CASSLRTSGRPRRSELFF
TGTGCCAGCAGCTTAAGGACTAGCGGGAGGCCCCGTCGATCAGAGCTGTTTTTT
>TRBD1|NA|TRBV5-6|TRBJ1-2
CASSGSTGDLYGYTF
TGTGCCAGCAGCGGCTCGACAGGGGATTTATATGGCTACACCTTC
>TRBD1|NA|TRBV6-1|TRBJ1-5
CASSGTGTSNQPQHF
TGTGCCAGCAGTGGGACAGGGACAAGCAATCAGCCCCAGCATTTT
>TRBD2|NA|TRBV6-5|TRBJ2-1
CATSRGGRAYNEQFF
TGTGCCACCTCTCGGGGCGGGAGGGCCTACAATGAGCAGTTCTTC
>NA|NA|TRBV7-3|TRBJ1-1
CASSLYRATEAFF
TGTGCCAGCAGCTTATACAGGGCCACTGAAGCTTTCTTT
>TRBD1|NA|TRBV5-1|TRBJ2-5
CASSSGTGDGETQYF
TGCGCCAGCAGCTCCGGGACAGGGGATGGAGAGACCCAGTACTTC
>NA|NA|TRBV5-6|TRBJ1-1
CASSLGTRAEAFF
TGTGCCAGCAGCTTAGGGACAAGAGCTGAAGCTTTCTTT
>TRBD2|NA|TRBV11-3|TRBJ2-1
CASSLAPEWREGGEQFF
TGTGCCAGCAGCTTAGCCCCAGAGTGGCGGGAGGGCGGTGAGCAGTTCTTC
>NA|once|TRBV5-1|TRBJ2-3
CASSLGAYSTDTQYF
TGCGCCAGCAGCTTGGGGGCGTATAGTACAGATACGCAGTATTTT
>TRBD1|NA|TRBV6-1|TRBJ1-1
CASIGQGGTEAFF
TGTGCCAGCATCGGACAGGGTGGAACTGAAGCTTTCTTT
>TRBD1|NA|TRBV10-3|TRBJ2-7
CAISDAGTGGHEQYF
TGTGCCATCAGTGATGCCGGGACAGGGGGCCACGAGCAGTACTTC
>TRBD1|NA|TRBV6-6|TRBJ2-7
CASSLTGLTYEQYF
TGTGCCAGCAGTTTGACAGGGTTAACCTACGAGCAGTACTTC
>NA|once|TRBV5-3|TRBJ1-1
CARSLFGSAGDFGNTEAFF
TGTGCCAGAAGCTTGTTCGGTTCGGCAGGGGATTTTGGGAACACTGAAGCTTTCTTT
>TRBD1|few|TRBV9|TRBJ2-7
CASSSRIGTGSYEQYF
TGTGCCAGCAGCTCCCGGATCGGGACAGGGTCCTACGAGCAGTACTTC
>TRBD2|NA|TRBV5-1|TRBJ2-7
CASSLEAGGSYEQYF
TGCGCCAGCAGCTTGGAGGCGGGGGGTTCCTACGAGCAGTACTTC
>NA|NA|TRBV10-3|TRBJ2-2
CASSASGNTGELFF
TGTGCCTCCAGCGCCAGCGGGAACACCGGGGAGCTGTTTTTT
>NA|NA|TRBV6-6|TRBJ2-7
CASSSRGNSYEQYF
TGTGCCAGCAGTTCCCGGGGGAACTCCTACGAGCAGTACTTC
>TRBD1|NA|TRBV6-6|TRBJ1-3
CASSTRQGAFGNTIYF
TGTGCCAGCAGTACCCGACAGGGGGCGTTTGGAAACACCATATATTTT
>NA|once|TRBV5-4|TRBJ1-6
CASSSTGNPNSPLHF
TGTGCCAGCAGTTCGACCGGGAACCCAAATTCACCCCTCCACTTT
>TRBD1|NA|TRBV27|TRBJ2-7
CASIKIGTGGGEQYF
TGTGCCAGCATTAAAATCGGGACAGGGGGCGGTGAGCAGTACTTC
>NA|few|TRBV21-1|TRBJ2-7
CASSGRTRQVPYEQYF
TGTGCCAGCAGCGGACGAACCAGACAGGTACCCTACGAGCAGTACTTC
>TRBD1|NA|TRBV18|TRBJ2-7
CASSPGQGVYEQYF
TGTGCCAGCTCACCAGGCCAGGGGGTCTACGAGCAGTACTTC
>TRBD1|NA|TRBV10-3|TRBJ1-6
CAISEGGTVNSPLHF
TGTGCCATCAGTGAGGGAGGGACAGTAAATTCACCCCTCCACTTT
>NA|NA|TRBV18|TRBJ2-3
CASSPQSRKNLDTQYF
TGTGCCAGCTCACCACAATCCCGAAAAAACTTGGATACGCAGTATTTT
>NA|NA|TRBV19|TRBJ2-2
CASSIFGGPGELFF
TGTGCCAGTAGTATCTTCGGGGGGCCCGGGGAGCTGTTTTTT
>NA|NA|TRBV7-9|TRBJ2-3
CASTLLGEVGRDTQYF
TGTGCCAGCACCCTACTGGGGGAGGTGGGGAGAGATACGCAGTATTTT
>TRBD1|NA|TRBV5-6|TRBJ1-5
CASSTTGINQPQHF
TGTGCCAGCAGCACGACAGGGATCAATCAGCCCCAGCATTTT
>NA|once|TRBV30|TRBJ2-7
CAWSVRSYEQYF
TGTGCCTGGAGTGTTCGGAGCTACGAGCAGTACTTC
>TRBD2|NA|TRBV19|TRBJ2-7
CASRPGLAYEQYF
TGTGCCAGTAGACCGGGACTAGCGTACGAGCAGTACTTC
>TRBD1|few|TRBV30|TRBJ1-6
CAWRKTGSGDSPLHF
TGTGCCTGGCGGAAGACAGGGTCGGGCGATTCACCCCTCCACTTT
>NA|NA|TRBV28|TRBJ2-1
CASSPHGAAYNEQFF
TGTGCCAGCAGTCCCCACGGTGCCGCCTACAATGAGCAGTTCTTC
>TRBD2|few|TRBV19|TRBJ2-3
CASSRPGGGDTQYF
TGTGCCAGTAGCCGACCCGGGGGGGGAGATACGCAGTATTTT
>TRBD2|NA|TRBV10-2|TRBJ2-1
CASSESGGYNEQFF
TGCGCCAGCAGTGAGTCGGGGGGGTACAATGAGCAGTTCTTC
>NA|NA|TRBV9|TRBJ1-2
CASSVLGASYGYTF
TGTGCCAGCAGCGTATTGGGGGCGAGCTATGGCTACACCTTC
>NA|few|TRBV19|TRBJ1-1
CASSPWSLLGAFF
TGTGCCAGTTCTCCATGGTCCCTTCTAGGTGCTTTCTTT
>TRBD1|few|TRBV5-1|TRBJ2-2
CASSLGSVDRENTGELFF
TGCGCCAGCAGCTTGGGAAGCGTTGACAGGGAAAACACCGGGGAGCTGTTTTTT
>NA|NA|TRBV7-9|TRBJ1-5
CASSQGSQPQHF
TGTGCCAGCAGCCAGGGGTCCCAGCCCCAGCATTTT
>TRBD1|few|TRBV30|TRBJ2-7
CAWSQDRGYPYEQYF
TGTGCCTGGAGTCAAGACAGGGGGTACCCCTACGAGCAGTACTTC
>TRBD2|NA|TRBV18|TRBJ2-7
CASSPGRTSGNEQYF
TGTGCCAGCTCACCGGGTAGGACTAGCGGGAACGAGCAGTACTTC
>NA|NA|TRBV6-5|TRBJ2-2
CASSPGVGFAGELFF
TGTGCCAGCAGCCCGGGGGTGGGGTTTGCCGGGGAGCTGTTTTTT
>TRBD2|once|TRBV5-1|TRBJ2-5
CASSPGTSGTQYF
TGCGCCAGCAGCCCGGGGACTAGCGGTACCCAGTACTTC
>TRBD1|NA|TRBV5-1|TRBJ2-7
CASSPKQGARYEQYF
TGCGCCAGCAGCCCGAAACAGGGGGCGCGCTACGAGCAGTACTTC
>TRBD2|NA|TRBV7-7|TRBJ2-1
CASSPKAGTNNEQFF
TGTGCCAGCAGCCCAAAAGCGGGAACGAACAATGAGCAGTTCTTC
>NA|NA|TRBV11-2|TRBJ1-1
CASSLHLGASEAFF
TGTGCCAGCAGCTTACATTTGGGGGCGAGTGAAGCTTTCTTT
>NA|few|TRBV15|TRBJ2-3
CATSRGAGTSTDTQYF
TGTGCCACCAGCAGAGGCGCCGGGACTAGCACAGATACGCAGTATTTT
>TRBD1|once|TRBV6-1|TRBJ1-5
CASSEGRQGSGNQPQHF
TGTGCCAGCAGTGAGGGGAGACAGGGAAGTGGCAATCAGCCCCAGCATTTT
>TRBD1|NA|TRBV29-1|TRBJ1-6
CSVGGDRPNSPLHF
TGCAGCGTTGGGGGGGACAGACCCAATTCACCCCTCCACTTT
>TRBD1|NA|TRBV4-1|TRBJ2-7
CASSRLTGDEQYF
TGCGCCAGCAGCCGATTGACAGGGGACGAGCAGTACTTC
>TRBD1|NA|TRBV6-5|TRBJ1-2
CASSQRTGYGYTF
TGTGCCAGCAGTCAACGGACAGGGTACGGCTACACCTTC
>TRBD1|NA|TRBV10-3|TRBJ1-3
CAIRRDTGALSGNTIYF
TGTGCCATCAGGCGAGATACAGGGGCCCTCTCTGGAAACACCATATATTTT
>NA|NA|TRBV19|TRBJ1-5
CASSIDRAGFGPQHF
TGTGCCAGTAGTATAGACAGGGCCGGCTTCGGGCCCCAGCATTTT
>NA|NA|TRBV27|TRBJ1-2
CASSFTSVANHGYTF
TGTGCCAGCAGTTTTACGTCCGTAGCTAACCATGGCTACACCTTC
>TRBD1|NA|TRBV5-4|TRBJ1-6
CASQGDRGRPLHF
TGTGCCTCTCAGGGGGACAGGGGCCGACCCCTCCACTTT
>NA|NA|TRBV6-5|TRBJ1-3
CASSTGRPGNTIYF
TGTGCCAGCTCTACAGGGAGACCTGGAAACACCATATATTTT
>TRBD1|NA|TRBV7-3|TRBJ2-7
CASSLTGRGSYEQYF
TGTGCCAGCAGCTTGACGGGCAGGGGGTCCTACGAGCAGTACTTC